A single sample is the source of the 7 T cell receptor beta chains below, sequenced in a study of post-analysis software for immune sequencing data (dated by TCRdb to about 2015). Their recognized antigens are unknown. Overall results and qualifications from the work: Patients showed significantly higher frequencies than controls for several TRBV segments, among them TRBV5-6, TRBV5-1 and TRBV20-1.

Receptors were amplified or captured by PCR. The sample was run on an Illumina HiSeq 2500. Unique molecular identifiers were incorporated into TCR beta cDNA libraries to reduce PCR and sequencing biases. Starting from the raw public reads, TCRdb applied fastp trimming at Q25, assembled clones with MiXCR and retained in-frame beta chains. Under each unique CDR3 protein, matching rows form one entry showing the most common genes and DNA. Counted in this sample were about 760,000 distinct CDR3 sequences; about 32% of them appeared once. Of the sample, 0.55% to 0.65% falls within the top ten clones. What was sequenced was blood. The receptor source for this set is a girl aged 10-17 years with multiple sclerosis.

Comment on this clonotype: At one boundary the junction diverges from the germline segment, which might be a read error. V gene TRBV5-1 combines with J gene TRBJ2-1; D is unresolved. The CDR3 has 16 amino acids. Germline assignment: CDR1 SGHRS and CDR2 YFSETQ. CDR3 in amino acids: CASSLLQLSSYDEQFF. CDR3 coding DNA: TGCGCCAGCAGCTTGCTACAGCTAAGCTCCTACGATGAGCAGTTCTTC. Full variable domain (outside the CDR3, taken from reference TRBV5-1 and TRBJ2-1): KAGVTQTPRYLIKTRGQQVTLSCSPISGHRSVSWYQQTPGQGLQFLFEYFSETQRNKGNFPGRFSGRQFSNSRSEMNVSTLELGDSALYLCASSLLQLSSYDEQFFGPGTRLTVL.

This sequence joins TRBV7-9 and TRBJ2-3; 9 positions match TRBD2. This CDR3 is built from 17 residues. The germline V gene encodes CDR1 SEHNR and CDR2 FQNEAQ (reference sequence). V lost 4 bases to trimming and J lost 2 bases; unmatched junction nucleotides: 10. CDR3 residues: CASSSPQASGTTDTQYF. Written as DNA, the CDR3 is TGTGCCAGCAGCTCGCCGCAGGCTAGCGGGACCACAGATACGCAGTATTTT.

The V call is TRBV15, the J call TRBJ1-6; D remains ambiguous. From germline, CDR1 is LNHNV and CDR2 YYDKDF (reference sequence). The CDR3 extends over 16 amino acids. Trimming pared 8 bases from V and 7 bases from J, leaving 21 bases between. The DNA for the CDR3 is TGTGCCACCCAGCGGGGTACCGATTGGGTAAATTCACCCCTCCACTTT. Translation gives CATQRGTDWVNSPLHF.

This clonotype was counted only a few times. The rearrangement joins TRBV7-2 to TRBJ2-3; TRBD2 might be the D (5 bases). V shed 4 bases and J shed 10 bases, with 15 bases lying between them. Germline CDR1 SGHTA, CDR2 FQGNSA. The CDR3 has 13 amino acids. CDR3 in amino acids: CASSSLSRGAQYF. For the CDR3, the DNA is TGTGCCAGCAGCTCCCTAAGCCGGGGAGCGCAGTATTTT. Together with reference TRBV7-2 and TRBJ2-3, the CDR3 gives the full variable domain: GAGVSQSPSNKVTEKGKDVELRCDPISGHTALYWYRQSLGQGLEFLIYFQGNSAPDKSGLPSDRFSAERTGGSVSTLTIQRTQQEDSAVYLCASSSLSRGAQYFGPGTRLTVL.

This clonotype came up a few times. The rearrangement uses TRBV7-9 and TRBJ1-2; the D is unclear. From germline, CDR1 is SEHNR and CDR2 FQNEAQ (reference sequence). The V end lost 4 bases, the J end lost 5 bases, and 20 bases lay between the germline ends. The CDR3 is made up of 16 amino acids. The CDR3 nucleotides are TGTGCCAGCAGCTCTACCCTCGGGGAGGCCAGATATGGCTACACCTTC. The encoded protein is CASSSTLGEARYGYTF.

CDR3 loop: CASSPLFTEQYF. The CDR3, as DNA: TGTGCCAGCAGTCCCTTGTTTACCGAGCAGTACTTC. The V call is TRBV12-3 or TRBV12-4, the J call TRBJ2-7, with unresolved D. The V gene lost 5 bases and the J gene lost 6 bases, with 11 bases spanning the gap. CDR3 length: 12 residues.

This chain links TRBV24-1 with TRBJ2-5, with TRBD2 matching 7 bases. There are 15 residues in the CDR3. V gave up 1 base and J gave up 5 bases; unmatched junction bases: 6. CDR1 is KGHDR, CDR2 SFDVKD, per germline. The CDR3 region is CATSDFGRGVETQYF. The CDR3 DNA sequence: TGTGCCACCAGTGATTTCGGACGGGGGGTTGAGACCCAGTACTTC.